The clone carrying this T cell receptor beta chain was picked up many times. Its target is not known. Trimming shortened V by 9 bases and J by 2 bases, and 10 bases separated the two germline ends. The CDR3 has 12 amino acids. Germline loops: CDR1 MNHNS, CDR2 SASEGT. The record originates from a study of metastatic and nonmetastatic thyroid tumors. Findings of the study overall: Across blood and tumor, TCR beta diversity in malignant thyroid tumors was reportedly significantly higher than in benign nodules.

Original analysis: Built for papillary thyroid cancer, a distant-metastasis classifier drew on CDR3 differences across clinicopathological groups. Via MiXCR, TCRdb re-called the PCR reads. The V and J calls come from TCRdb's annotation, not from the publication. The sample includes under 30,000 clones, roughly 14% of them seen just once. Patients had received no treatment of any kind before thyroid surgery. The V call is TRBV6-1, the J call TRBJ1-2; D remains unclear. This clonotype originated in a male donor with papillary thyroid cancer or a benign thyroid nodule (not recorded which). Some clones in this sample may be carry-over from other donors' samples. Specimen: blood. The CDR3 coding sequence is TGTGCCAGTAGAAGGGTCAACTATGGCTACACCTTC. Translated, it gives CASRRVNYGYTF.